The 32 T cell receptor beta chains reported below all come from one sample, sequenced in a study of response to subunit inactivated influenza vaccine. Each CDR3 protein is one row after TCRdb ran MiXCR on the RT-PCR reads. Altogether 800,000 or so distinct CDR3 sequences are present, 21% being singletons, with the ten largest covering approximately 10%. The starting material was PBMCs from blood, obtained roughly 5 days after vaccination. These receptors all come from a man aged 50-60 years who received an inactivated influenza vaccine.

This clonotype was observed a handful of times. The V gene is TRBV24-1, the J gene TRBJ2-4; 8 nucleotides agree with TRBD1. The length of the CDR3 is 15 residues. Germline V gene sequence: CDR1 KGHDR, CDR2 SFDVKD. The V and J ends lost 3 bases and 6 bases, in that order; junction bases with no gene match: 6. DNA of the CDR3: TGTGCCACCAGTGATGGAACCGGGACAGGAAACATTCAGTACTTC. Translated: CATSDGTGTGNIQYF.

V is TRBV6-5 and J is TRBJ2-1; 7 nucleotides agree with TRBD2. The CDR3 is 15 residues long. Germline V gene data show CDR1 as MNHEY and CDR2 as SVGAGI. V was pared by 0 bases and J by 6 bases, with 5 bases of the junction left unmatched. The CDR3 DNA is TGTGCCAGCAGTTACTCTGGCGGGAGTGGCAATGAGCAGTTCTTC. Translation: CASSYSGGSGNEQFF.

The rearrangement joins TRBV5-1 to TRBJ1-3; D unresolved. Germline V gives CDR1 SGHRS, CDR2 YFSETQ. This CDR3 spans 14 amino acids. Between the trimmed V and J ends, which lost 6 bases and 0 bases, there was a span of 10 bases. The CDR3 DNA reads TGCGCCAGCAAAGACGGAATCTCTGGAAACACCATATATTTT. Protein: CASKDGISGNTIYF.

This clonotype was counted at least ten times. The chain is built from TRBV7-8 and TRBJ1-6; D unresolved. V was shortened by 5 bases and J by 6 bases, with 20 bases between the two germline ends. Germline V gene lookup returns CDR1 SGHVS and CDR2 FQNEAQ. The CDR3 is 17 residues long. This chain's CDR3 is CASSPLYSASPNSPLHF. CDR3 bases: TGTGCCAGCAGCCCCCTGTATTCGGCTTCGCCTAATTCACCCCTCCACTTT. The full variable domain, its missing parts supplied by reference TRBV7-8 and TRBJ1-6, is GAGVSQSPRYKVAKRGQDVALRCDPISGHVSLFWYQQALGQGPEFLTYFQNEAQLDKSGLPSDRFFAERPEGSVSTLKIQRTQQEDSAVYLCASSPLYSASPNSPLHFGNGTRLTVT.

This chain joins TRBV7-2 and TRBJ1-5; no definite D call. The germline gives CDR1 SGHTA, CDR2 FQGNSA. Trimming took off 2 bases at V and 0 bases at J, with 8 bases between the two ends. The CDR3 spans 15 residues. The CDR3 DNA is TGTGCCAGCAGCTTATCCGGCCATAGCAATCAGCCCCAGCATTTT. It translates to CASSLSGHSNQPQHF.

V usage is TRBV11-2 and J usage is TRBJ2-1, with 8 bases matching TRBD2. Trimming took 1 base from V and 4 from J; bases not matched to a gene: 9. The CDR3 runs 17 residues. The V gene's germline CDR1 is SGHAT and CDR2 FQNNGV. The CDR3 DNA follows: TGTGCCAGCAGCTTAGCAGGGGTAGCGGGACCTTACAATGAGCAGTTCTTC. Translated, it gives CASSLAGVAGPYNEQFF.

The chain combines TRBV6-1 with TRBJ2-7; D remains ambiguous. The germline CDR1 and CDR2 sequences are MNHNS and SASEGT. With 4 bases removed from V and 5 bases from J, the gap between germline ends came to 15 bases. The CDR3 is 14 residues long. DNA for the CDR3: TGTGCCAGCAGTGCACGGATTGGTCTTCACGAGCAGTACTTC. Translation gives CASSARIGLHEQYF.

There are a few counts of this clonotype. V gene TRBV29-1 combines with J gene TRBJ1-1; D might be TRBD1 (5 bases). The germline CDR1 and CDR2 sequences are SQVTM and ANQGSEA. There are 11 residues in the CDR3. The V and J ends lost 4 bases and 3 bases respectively, with 6 bases between them. CDR3 region: CSVVGDTEAFF. The CDR3 DNA sequence: TGCAGCGTTGTAGGGGACACTGAAGCTTTCTTT.

This clonotype came up a few times. This chain joins TRBV5-1 and TRBJ2-6, with 12 bases aligning to TRBD1. With 2 bases clipped from V and 4 bases from J, the junction kept 7 bases outside the gene matches. This CDR3 is 18 amino acids long. Germline-derived CDR1 and CDR2 are SGHRS and YFSETQ. The CDR3 DNA reads as TGCGCCAGCAGCTTTATGGGACAGGGGGCGCGGGGGGCCAACGTCCTGACTTTC. Amino acids: CASSFMGQGARGANVLTF.

The chain joins TRBV7-2 to TRBJ2-3; 8 nucleotides line up with TRBD1. Germline V gene lookup returns CDR1 SGHTA and CDR2 FQGNSA. The junction had 5 bases not matched to a gene; V was cut back by 0 bases and J by 3 bases. The CDR3 is 16 residues long. The chain's CDR3 is CASSLAGRGRTDTQYF. The CDR3 nucleotides are TGTGCCAGCAGCTTAGCGGGCAGGGGGCGGACAGATACGCAGTATTTT.

This clonotype has at least ten counts. The chain joins TRBV12-3 or TRBV12-4 to TRBJ2-1, with D tentatively TRBD1 or TRBD2 (5 bases each). V was pared by 5 bases and J by 8 bases, with 10 bases between. There are 12 residues in the CDR3. The CDR3 DNA follows: TGTGCCAGCAGTGAGGGGCTGCATGAGCAGTTCTTC. It codes for CASSEGLHEQFF.

The chain has TRBV3-1 and TRBJ2-1; D call uncertain. The CDR3 is 15 residues long. V lost 6 bases and J 2 bases, leaving 14 bases between the germline ends. Germline V CDR1 and CDR2: LGHDT, YNNKEL (reference sequence). The DNA of the CDR3 is TGTGCCAGCAGTCCCACTCGGCCCACCTACAATGAGCAGTTCTTC. Its protein product is CASSPTRPTYNEQFF.

V gene TRBV7-8 combines with J gene TRBJ2-7; D may be TRBD1 or TRBD2 (5 bases each). V dropped 7 bases and J dropped 5 bases, with 18 bases sitting between them. Germline CDR1 reads SGHVS; CDR2 reads FQNEAQ. The CDR3 covers 14 residues. This chain's CDR3 is CASNRNRDRDEQYF. CDR3 DNA: TGTGCCAGCAACCGTAACCGGGACCGCGACGAGCAGTACTTC.

This chain uses TRBV5-1 with TRBJ2-7; 9 positions agree with TRBD2. Looked up from germline, CDR1 is SGHRS and CDR2 is YFSETQ. V shed 3 bases, J shed 7 bases, and the junction held 17 bases outside the gene matches. This CDR3 contains 17 residues. CDR3 nucleotide sequence: TGCGCCAGCAGCTCAACGATAGCGGGAGAGAAAGGTGGAGAGCAGTACTTC. It yields the protein CASSSTIAGEKGGEQYF.

The chain couples TRBV4-3 to TRBJ2-1, with a tentative D call TRBD2 (6 bases). The germline CDR1 and CDR2 sequences are LGHNA and YSLEER. CDR3 size: 16 residues. V was clipped by 0 bases and J by 8 bases, with 17 bases between them. CDR3 sequence reads: CASSQERDIGGDEQFF. The CDR3 region has the DNA TGCGCCAGCAGCCAAGAAAGGGATATTGGAGGGGATGAGCAGTTCTTC.

This sequence joins TRBV29-1 and TRBJ2-3; the D gene is possibly TRBD1 (5 bases). The CDR3 is 14 amino acids. CDR1 and CDR2 from the germline V gene are SQVTM and ANQGSEA. V gave up 7 bases and J gave up 2 bases, with 16 bases separating them. CDR3: CSAQRQYLTDTQYF. The CDR3 DNA reads TGCAGCGCCCAGAGACAGTACCTCACAGATACGCAGTATTTT.

V gene TRBV28 combines with J gene TRBJ1-1; D call uncertain. CDR1 is MDHEN, CDR2 SYDVKM, per germline. This CDR3 comprises 12 residues. The V end was cut by 5 bases, the J end by 3 bases, with 7 bases between. In DNA form, the CDR3 reads TGTGCCAGCAGTCCCGTCTACACTGAAGCTTTCTTT. Amino acid sequence: CASSPVYTEAFF.

This clonotype has more than one count but fewer than ten. This chain links TRBV11-2 with TRBJ2-6; 10 bases align to TRBD1. CDR1 and CDR2 (germline): SGHAT, FQNNGV. J gave up 0 bases and V 5 bases, and 7 bases lay outside the gene matches. This CDR3 contains 18 residues. The CDR3 nucleotides are TGTGCCAGCAGCGCGCGGGACAGGGGATTCTCTGGGGCCAACGTCCTGACTTTC. Translation gives CASSARDRGFSGANVLTF.

This clonotype occurred a few times. The chain joins TRBV12-3 or TRBV12-4 to TRBJ2-1, with 9 nucleotides matching TRBD2. This CDR3 spans 15 amino acids. V was pared by 1 base and J by 4 bases, with 2 bases of the junction left unmatched. CDR3 sequence reads: CASSLVSGGYNEQFF. As DNA, the CDR3 is TGTGCCAGCAGTTTAGTTAGCGGGGGATACAATGAGCAGTTCTTC.

To note about this clonotype: Sequence at one end of the junction differs from germline and may be a read error. The chain recombines TRBV7-8 with TRBJ2-5; 7 positions match TRBD2. Germline V gene data show CDR1 as SGHVS and CDR2 as FQNEAQ. CDR3 length equals 11 residues. The CDR3 reads CASSADTSADF. The CDR3 DNA follows: TGTGCCAGCAGCGCCGATACTAGCGCGGACTTC.

V gene TRBV9 combines with J gene TRBJ2-1; possibly TRBD1 or TRBD2 for D (5 bases each). This CDR3 contains 15 residues. V lost 0 bases to trimming and J lost 1 base, with 8 bases between them. Germline CDR1 SGDLS, CDR2 YYNGEE. CDR3 in DNA: TGTGCCAGCAGCGTAGACGGGGCGTCCTACAATGAGCAGTTCTTC. Protein sequence: CASSVDGASYNEQFF.

This clonotype was seen only a few times. The V and J genes are TRBV7-2 and TRBJ2-7; 7 bases are a match to TRBD1. Germline V gene sequence: CDR1 SGHTA, CDR2 FQGNSA. V shed 5 bases, J shed 3 bases, and the junction held 7 bases outside the gene matches. The CDR3 totals 14 residues. The CDR3 sequence is CASSQKGQRYEQYF. CDR3 nucleotides: TGTGCCAGCAGCCAAAAGGGACAGCGCTACGAGCAGTACTTC.

V gene TRBV20-1 combines with J gene TRBJ2-7; the D gene is possibly TRBD2 (6 bases). Germline V lookup: CDR1 DFQATT, CDR2 SNEGSKA (reference sequence). Between the trimmed V and J ends, which lost 1 base and 7 bases, there was a span of 17 bases. This CDR3 contains 14 residues. CDR3 loop: CSARVTSFGGEQYF. In DNA, the CDR3 is TGCAGTGCTAGAGTTACCAGTTTTGGGGGGGAGCAGTACTTC.

The V gene is TRBV7-2, the J gene TRBJ2-7; 8 bases line up with TRBD1. The V and J ends lost 5 bases and 2 bases, in that order; junction bases with no gene match: 11. Germline CDR1 and CDR2: SGHTA and FQGNSA. The CDR3 contains 16 residues. The CDR3 loop reads CASSVARDRTTYEQYF. In DNA, the CDR3 is TGTGCCAGCAGCGTCGCAAGGGACAGGACAACCTACGAGCAGTACTTC.

This sequence joins TRBV12-3 or TRBV12-4 and TRBJ2-7; D uncertain. The CDR3 extends over 13 amino acids. V lost 9 bases, J lost 1 base, and 13 bases lay in between. The DNA for the CDR3 is TGTGCCAGGTGTTCCAGTGAGTCCTACGAGCAGTACTTC. Translation: CARCSSESYEQYF.

The chain has TRBV20-1 and TRBJ2-5; TRBD1 might be the D (6 bases). This CDR3 comprises 13 residues. Germline loops: CDR1 DFQATT, CDR2 SNEGSKA (reference sequence). V shed 5 bases and J shed 1 base, with 11 bases lying between them. The CDR3 nucleotides read TGCAGTGCTTGGGACACTGTCCAAGAGACCCAGTACTTC. This encodes CSAWDTVQETQYF.

This clonotype showed up just a few times. The chain employs TRBV29-1 and TRBJ2-6; the D call may be TRBD1 or TRBD2 (5 bases each). The CDR3 covers 13 residues. CDR1 is SQVTM, CDR2 ANQGSEA, per germline. Trimming removed 5 bases at V and 3 bases at J, with 8 bases between. CDR3 amino acids: CSVTGGGANVLTF. The CDR3 nucleotides read TGCAGCGTTACTGGGGGTGGGGCCAACGTCCTGACTTTC.

A few counts support this clonotype. The chain uses TRBV19 and TRBJ1-5, with D possibly matching TRBD1 (6 bases). V lost 4 bases and J lost 7, with 14 bases in between. CDR1 is LNHDA, CDR2 SQIVND, per germline (reference sequence). The CDR3 spans 14 residues. CDR3 sequence (DNA): TGTGCCAGTAGTACCAGGGGAGTGGTCCAGCCCCAGCATTTT. It encodes CASSTRGVVQPQHF.

CDR3: CASSQGAALAYEQYF. DNA for the CDR3: TGTGCCAGCAGTCAGGGGGCGGCCTTAGCCTACGAGCAGTACTTC. This chain joins TRBV6-2 or TRBV6-3 and TRBJ2-7; 8 bases match TRBD1. Germline V lookup: CDR1 MNHEY, CDR2 SVGEGT. The J segment lost 2 bases and the V segment lost 5 bases, leaving 8 bases of the junction unmatched. The CDR3 is made up of 15 amino acids.

This clonotype occurred a few times. V gene TRBV9 combines with J gene TRBJ2-7; D unresolved. Trimming pared 0 bases from V and 5 bases from J, leaving 15 bases between. The CDR3 is 15 residues long. Germline CDR1 SGDLS, CDR2 YYNGEE. CDR3 in DNA: TGTGCCAGCAGCGTAGGGCAGGTCCCTACCCACGAGCAGTACTTC. This gives the protein CASSVGQVPTHEQYF.

This clonotype has more than one count but fewer than ten. The chain has TRBV12-3 or TRBV12-4 and TRBJ1-6; D remains unclear. Trimming stripped 1 base from V and 7 bases from J, with 14 bases between. The CDR3 runs to 16 residues. CDR3 sequence: CASSLVSGVVNSPLHF. CDR3 nucleotide sequence: TGTGCCAGCAGTTTAGTGTCCGGGGTTGTAAATTCACCCCTCCACTTT.

This clonotype was detected ten times or more. This sequence joins TRBV12-3 or TRBV12-4 and TRBJ2-3, with TRBD2 matching 9 bases. The CDR3 is made up of 17 amino acids. After removal of 3 bases from V and 0 bases from J, the junction contained 7 bases not matched to a gene. The CDR3 region is CASSLVSGGISTDTQYF. DNA for the CDR3: TGTGCCAGCAGTTTGGTCAGCGGGGGGATCAGCACAGATACGCAGTATTTT.